This T cell receptor beta chain was recovered during a study of prognosis after radiotherapy for stage I lung cancer. Looking at the study overall: Ages of the approximately 12 men and several women ranged roughly 53 to 90 years, median 74.5.

Regarding the study as a whole: Patients who went on to get distant metastases had lower Shannon entropy after stereotactic body radiation therapy.

The CDR3 has 15 amino acids. V was pared by 5 bases and J by 4 bases, with 10 bases of the junction left unmatched. CDR1 is MDHEN, CDR2 SYDVKM, per germline. Each of two time points yielded approximately 6 milliliters of peripheral venous blood. Concerning this clonotype: Its specificity is unknown. A read error may explain this, as a much larger clone is one base away. This CDR3 fails to terminate in the conserved phenylalanine or tryptophan, so it likely reflects a read error.

Two-round multiplex PCR amplified TCR beta CDR3 from genomic DNA. Primers were specific to each TRBV and TRBJ gene in first-round PCR. MiXCR was run by TCRdb on the multiplex PCR reads, yielding one entry per CDR3 protein. The data contain 45,000 to 60,000 distinct CDR3 sequences, about 32% of them seen just once; the ten biggest clones take up just under 9.5%. The TCR sequence derives from a donor older than 45 with non-small cell lung cancer. The chain has TRBV28 and TRBJ2-5; TRBD2 agrees at 7 bases. The material was PBMCs, obtained before or after stereotactic body radiation therapy (not recorded which). The CDR3 region is CASSPLTSLGETQYL. The CDR3 DNA reads TGTGCCAGCAGTCCCCTGACTAGCTTGGGAGAGACCCAGTACCTC.